A single TCR beta chain is shown here with its context. Its antigen has not been determined. Base qualities are not at hand, and no much larger clone is one base apart. Genomic DNA was isolated using the Qiagen DNeasy kit from unsorted PBMCs as well as from negatively selected CD4+ and CD8+ fractions. Amplification of TCR beta CDR3 regions was done by immunoSEQ multiplex PCR with primers that anneal to V and J segments. A synthetic immune receptor repertoire was used to minimize amplification bias, and any remaining bias was removed computationally after sequencing. On the study's bioinformatics: Custom Python scripts were used to quantify repertoire diversity as the Shannon entropy index. Unsorted, CD4+ and CD8+ repertoires were examined separately, except in combined analyses, for which CD4+ and CD8+ sequences were merged in silico. TCRdb mirrors the immuneACCESS table, restricted to in-frame sequences. Some clones are absent from its copies; in checked studies, under half trace to an unresolved V gene, and the reason for the others is unknown. Clone size and the V and J calls come from that table; the DNA yielded D and trimming. This sample lists about 16,000 clones; about four fifths were detected once. The top ten hold more than 7% of the sample.

The sample's time point label, decoded: newly diagnosed, previously untreated cHL patient sample. PBMCs from patients with newly diagnosed, previously untreated classical Hodgkin lymphoma were sequenced as a comparison group for the relapsed/refractory trial patients. After peripheral blood was drawn into 8 mL Vacutainer Cell Preparation Tubes, PBMCs were isolated by centrifugation and then cryopreserved. The trim is 1 base for V and 4 bases for J, with a gap of 17 bases between the germline ends. Taken from cysteine to phenylalanine, the CDR3 has 18 residues. The DNA shown is the 54-base CDR3, in frame from base 1. CDR1 PRHDT and CDR2 FYEKMQ are derived from the germline V gene (reference sequence). This sample was included in a study of PD-1 blockade in classical Hodgkin lymphoma (dated by TCRdb to about 2020). With regard to the full study: To define a peripheral blood immune signature of response to PD-1 blockade in classical Hodgkin lymphoma, the study combined TCR beta sequencing with CyTOF. The research as a whole found: The study was restricted to a single clinical trial cohort, and the causes of repertoire differences, possibly disease activity or prior therapy, were left undefined. Newly diagnosed patients were reported to have lower baseline TCR diversity than healthy donors, and relapsed/refractory patients were reported to have lower baseline TCR diversity still.

The sequenced sample consisted of peripheral blood mononuclear cells (PBMCs). This receptor chain uses TRBV13 and TRBJ2-6; a tentative D match to TRBD1 spans 5 bases. The clonotype originates from a human donor with classical Hodgkin lymphoma. The sequence in DNA is TGTGCCAGCAGCTTAGTCCGAACAGGAGTCCAAGGGGCCAACGTCCTGACTTTC. This sequence encodes CASSLVRTGVQGANVLTF.